This T cell receptor (beta chain) was sequenced for a study of identical twins. TCRdb fed the 5' RACE reads into MiXCR, producing one record per CDR3 protein. The table lists about 530,000 distinct CDR3 sequences, around 15% of them singletons. This CDR3 is built from 14 residues. The germline gives CDR1 DFQATT, CDR2 SNEGSKA (reference sequence). V shed 5 bases and J 6 bases; nucleotides not matched to a gene: 11. A further study also used this sample, focusing on yellow fever vaccine responses in identical twins.

This clonotype originated in a woman aged 18-30 years in good health. Sequenced sample: CD4+ T cells sorted from blood. The J gene is TRBJ2-3, the V gene TRBV20-1, with 7 bases matching TRBD2. The CDR3 loop reads CSASSGGGPDTQYF. Written as DNA, the CDR3 is TGCAGTGCTTCCTCGGGCGGGGGTCCCGATACGCAGTATTTT.